The sequence of this TCR beta chain was determined in a study of radiation and T cells in renal cell carcinoma. Notes on the study in general: In blood, top tumor clones expanded by 2 weeks, shrinking by 4.

Indicated time point: baseline pretreatment blood. Treatment denoted: 15 Gy SBRT to primary tumor, nephrectomy 4 weeks later. Blood was sampled at baseline, 2 weeks and 4 weeks after SBRT. The table lists this clone with a few counts. Its cognate antigen is unknown. Using immunoSEQ multiplex PCR, the repertoire was profiled, and TCRdb retains in-frame clones only, with some absent. The sample has around 46,000 clones; 65% to 90% are singletons. The V end lost 5 bases, the J end lost 5 bases, and 13 bases lay between the germline ends. Germline CDR1 SGHRS, CDR2 YFSETQ. The CDR3 has 13 residues. The sequence was obtained from a woman between 70 and 85 years old with renal cell carcinoma. The chain is built from TRBV5-1 and TRBJ2-5; D possibly matches TRBD1 or TRBD2 (5 bases each). Sequencing used blood, obtained from a patient whose treatment included radiotherapy and nephrectomy. The CDR3 nucleotides read TGCGCCAGCAGGAGGGGTTTTGGCGAGACCCAGTACTTC. Its protein is CASRRGFGETQYF.